A single T cell receptor (beta chain) is shown here with its context. TCRdb keeps only in-frame clones here, not all; method: immunoSEQ multiplex PCR. This table has 150,000 to 200,000 clones, roughly 87% appearing once. The data stem from a study of blood T cell repertoires in COVID-19. Germline V gives CDR1 SGHTA, CDR2 FQGNSA. CDR3 length equals 17 residues. V shed 3 bases, J shed 4 bases, and the junction held 12 bases outside the gene matches. This clonotype originated in a woman in her thirties or forties with acute or convalescent COVID-19. Sequencing was carried out using peripheral blood. The V gene is TRBV7-2, the J gene TRBJ1-2; TRBD1 matches 9 bases. In DNA form, the CDR3 reads TGTGCCAGCAGCTTCCTCTCTTACGGGACAGGGTCCTATGGCTACACCTTC. Translating gives CASSFLSYGTGSYGYTF.